This TCR beta chain was recorded in a study of blood T cell repertoires in COVID-19. The overall study: PBMCs, B-cell-depleted T cells, or T cells were the source of the cDNA or gDNA that made up the material.

In the original workflow: For nucleated cells, counts were estimated from reference gene primer amplification. Sequenced by immunoSEQ multiplex PCR; TCRdb stores in-frame clones only, minus some. The DNA gave D and trimming, while V, J and clone size come from that table. The sample lists about 180,000 clones; about 85% were seen once. In assigning cohorts, the study relied on participant-reported clinical history. This CDR3 region has 15 residues. Germline V gives CDR1 LNHDA, CDR2 SQIVND (reference sequence). V lost 4 bases to trimming and J lost 5 bases, with 14 bases between them. This TCR derives from a man between 40 and 49 years old who had recovered from COVID-19. The V gene is TRBV19, the J gene TRBJ2-2; perhaps TRBD2 as D (7 bases). Sequencing used PBMCs or T cells enriched from blood (not recorded which). Written as DNA, the CDR3 is TGTGCCAGTAGTAGAGGGGGGGCCTGGACCGGGGAGCTGTTTTTT. This encodes CASSRGGAWTGELFF. The variable domain in full, completed from reference TRBV19 and TRBJ2-2, reads DGGITQSPKYLFRKEGQNVTLSCEQNLNHDAMYWYRQDPGQGLRLIYYSQIVNDFQKGDIAEGYSVSREKKESFPLTVTSAQKNPTAFYLCASSRGGAWTGELFFGEGSRLTVL.